The present T cell receptor beta chain was sequenced within a study of cytomegalovirus exposure and HLA in healthy donors. Germline V lookup: CDR1 MNHNY, CDR2 SVGAGI (reference sequence). With V trimmed by 6 bases and J by 0 bases, 9 bases remained unmatched. The CDR3 sequence is 16 residues long. Use of 60 Vbeta and 13 Jbeta primers characterized the PCR. Clones were read by immunoSEQ multiplex PCR, and TCRdb kept only the in-frame ones, dropping some. There are more than 150,000 clones in the sample; roughly 72% occur only once, and under 2% lies in the top ten. Points on this clone: Its antigen remains unidentified.

Study outcomes and limitations: For TCR beta chains, V- and J-gene trimming was later linked to a missense DCLRE1C variant.

The V gene is TRBV6-6, the J gene TRBJ2-3; 7 bases fit TRBD1. The clonotype originates from a man aged 35 to 55 in good health and CMV-seronegative. Sequencing was performed on PBMCs. CDR3 sequence: CASRDRTGPSTDTQYF. CDR3 coding DNA: TGTGCCAGCAGGGATCGGACAGGCCCTAGCACAGATACGCAGTATTTT.